The 9 T cell receptor beta chains presented below share a single source sample, sequenced in a study of blood T cell repertoires in COVID-19. Sequencing used immunoSEQ multiplex PCR; TCRdb keeps in-frame clones, though not all of them. The sample lists over 100,000 clones, around 80% seen once, with 6.5% to 10% in the top ten. The specimen was peripheral blood. Receptors originate from a woman at least 80 years old with active or convalescent COVID-19.

The V and J genes are TRBV9 and TRBJ2-7; D is unclear. The CDR3 covers 14 residues. Germline-derived CDR1 and CDR2 are SGDLS and YYNGEE. V was cut by 0 bases and J by 2 bases, with 9 bases left in between. The DNA of the CDR3 is TGTGCCAGCAGCGTAGAGTCGGGTACCTACGAGCAGTACTTC. Translation: CASSVESGTYEQYF.

V is TRBV21-1 and J is TRBJ2-5; whether TRBD2, the table's D call, matches the DNA was not checked. TRBV21-1 is a listed pseudogene. The CDR3 spans 11 residues. CDR3 residues: CASRRRETQYF. In DNA, the CDR3 is TGTGCCAGCAGAAGGCGGGAGACCCAGTACTTC.

This clone has only a few counts. The chain's CDR3 is CASSEAGTSGRETQYF. CDR3 DNA: TGTGCCAGCAGTGAAGCCGGGACTAGCGGGAGGGAGACCCAGTACTTC. V and J are TRBV6-1 and TRBJ2-5; 15 positions match TRBD2. The germline V gene has CDR1 MNHNS and CDR2 SASEGT. Losses at the gene ends were 0 bases for V and 5 bases for J; bases not matched to a gene: 1. CDR3 length: 16 residues.

The chain carries TRBV6-1 and TRBJ1-5; the match to TRBD1 covers 9 bases. Germline V CDR1 and CDR2: MNHNS, SASEGT. After removal of 7 bases from V and 0 bases from J, the junction contained 4 bases not matched to a gene. The CDR3 is 15 residues long. CDR3 in amino acids: CASTPGQGSNQPQHF. The CDR3 DNA reads TGTGCCAGCACCCCGGGACAGGGTAGCAATCAGCCCCAGCATTTT.

This sequence joins TRBV3-1 (or the pseudogene TRBV3-2) and TRBJ2-7; tentatively, D is TRBD2 (5 bases). CDR3 size: 14 residues. CDR1 LGHDT and CDR2 YNNKEL come from the germline V gene (reference sequence). Trimming stripped 1 base from V and 3 bases from J, with 10 bases between. The CDR3 sequence is CASSQAGRVYEQYF. CDR3 nucleotide sequence: TGTGCCAGCAGCCAAGCGGGAAGGGTCTACGAGCAGTACTTC.

This chain uses TRBV6-5 with TRBJ2-7; D is unclear. Trimming removed 5 bases from V and 2 bases from J, with 13 bases in between. The CDR3 runs to 14 residues. From germline, CDR1 is MNHEY and CDR2 SVGAGI. The chain's CDR3 is CASSNQILPYEQYF. CDR3 bases: TGTGCCAGCAGTAACCAGATTCTTCCCTACGAGCAGTACTTC.

J is TRBJ1-2 and V is TRBV10-3, with D perhaps matching TRBD1 (6 bases). Germline V CDR1 and CDR2: ENHRY, SYGVKD. The ends were cut back, 1 base at V and 8 bases at J, with 11 bases in the middle. The CDR3 is made up of 13 amino acids. The DNA for the CDR3 is TGTGCCATCAGTGAGTTAGGGGGTCCGGGCTACACCTTC. This codes for CAISELGGPGYTF.

This clone was counted a few times. The chain carries TRBV19 and TRBJ1-5; D gene uncertain. The CDR3 is made up of 15 amino acids. Germline V gene lookup returns CDR1 LNHDA and CDR2 SQIVND (reference sequence). Trimming left V 1 base short and J 10 bases short, with 17 bases between. The CDR3 reads CASSIVAGSGIPQHF. CDR3 in DNA: TGTGCCAGTAGTATAGTCGCCGGCAGCGGGATACCCCAGCATTTT.

The chain couples TRBV5-1 to TRBJ2-2, with 8 bases lining up with TRBD1. The V gene's germline CDR1 is SGHRS and CDR2 YFSETQ. The CDR3 sequence is 15 residues long. Unmatched junction bases numbered 3, after V lost 0 bases and J lost 5 bases. The CDR3 nucleotides read TGCGCCAGCAGCTTGGACCGGACAGGGACCGGGGAGCTGTTTTTT. This encodes CASSLDRTGTGELFF.